Following are 18 T cell receptor beta chains from one sample sequenced in a study of regulatory T cells in long-lasting Graves disease. TCR beta libraries were built with iRepertoire HTBI primers and Arm-PCR of CDR3 regions. TCRdb redid the calling of the multiplex PCR reads with MiXCR, one entry per CDR3 protein. The sample carries about 400,000 distinct CDR3 sequences, less than 25% recorded once. The time point: persistent/refractory GD, antithyroid drugs over 5 years with positive TRAb. The TCR library was made from RNA that had been extracted from PBMCs in TRIzol. The material sequenced was peripheral blood mononuclear cells (PBMCs), taken when the disease was refractory, from a patient treated with antithyroid drugs. These receptor sequences come from a female donor with Graves disease.

Ten or more counts support this clonotype. The chain couples TRBV28 to TRBJ1-4; D gene ambiguous. Germline-derived CDR1 and CDR2 are MDHEN and SYDVKM. The CDR3 extends over 14 amino acids. V lost 8 bases and J lost 5, with 15 bases in between. The CDR3 is CASYTWGANEKLFF. CDR3 DNA: TGTGCCAGCTATACTTGGGGTGCCAATGAAAAACTGTTTTTT.

The chain couples TRBV6-1 to TRBJ1-2; no firm D call. Germline CDR1 and CDR2: MNHNS and SASEGT. Trimming took off 4 bases at V and 4 bases at J, with 22 bases between the two ends. The CDR3 spans 17 residues. Written as DNA, the CDR3 is TGTGCCAGCAGTGCTCCGAAGATGCCCCCCTCGAGCTATGGCTACACCTTC. It codes for CASSAPKMPPSSYGYTF.

In its sample, this clonotype was seen many times. The rearrangement links TRBV6-1 to TRBJ1-1; 7 nucleotides agree with TRBD1. From germline, CDR1 is MNHNS and CDR2 SASEGT. V lost 8 bases to trimming and J lost 8 bases; unmatched junction nucleotides: 8. This CDR3 has 12 amino acids. Written as DNA, the CDR3 is TGTGCCAGCGGACAGGCAACGCTCGAAGCTTTCTTT. Translated, it gives CASGQATLEAFF.

This clonotype was seen a few times. The genes are TRBV12-3 or TRBV12-4 and TRBJ1-5; D unclear. V lost 6 bases, J lost 6 bases, and 12 bases lay in between. The CDR3 covers 13 residues. The CDR3 loop is CASSSGNIQPQHF. In DNA, the CDR3 is TGTGCCAGCAGCTCCGGGAATATTCAGCCCCAGCATTTT.

J is TRBJ2-5 and V is TRBV4-1; D gene uncertain. Germline CDR1 is MGHRA and CDR2 is YSYEKL. V lost 2 bases, J lost 4 bases, and 11 bases lay in between. The CDR3 length is 14 residues. The CDR3 sequence: CASSQNQPPETQYF. In DNA form, the CDR3 reads TGCGCCAGCAGCCAAAATCAGCCTCCAGAGACCCAGTACTTC.

This clonotype was recorded at least ten times. The chain has TRBV7-2 and TRBJ2-7, with a weak D call TRBD2 (7 bases). V dropped 4 bases and J dropped 0 bases, with 13 bases sitting between them. This CDR3 is 15 amino acids long. Germline V gene data show CDR1 as SGHTA and CDR2 as FQGNSA. CDR3 sequence: CASSWGGLGSYEQYF. The CDR3 nucleotides read TGTGCCAGCAGCTGGGGGGGCCTTGGCTCCTACGAGCAGTACTTC.

This clonotype was seen many times. The CDR3 coding sequence is TGTGCCAGCACTTTGGGTGACAGTAGCAATCAGCCCCAGCATTTT. Protein sequence: CASTLGDSSNQPQHF. The rearrangement links TRBV6-1 to TRBJ1-5; tentative D call: TRBD1 (5 bases). V was clipped by 7 bases and J by 0 bases, with 13 bases between them. The CDR3 sequence is 15 residues long. In germline, CDR1 is MNHNS, CDR2 SASEGT.

The chain uses TRBV5-8 and TRBJ2-5; D might be TRBD1 (6 bases). Trimming stripped 6 bases from V and 2 bases from J, with 14 bases between. The CDR3 covers 14 residues. Germline V gives CDR1 SGHTS, CDR2 YDEGEE. The CDR3 protein is CASKTPGQQETQYF. The CDR3 DNA sequence: TGTGCCAGCAAAACCCCGGGACAACAAGAGACCCAGTACTTC.

This clonotype was counted ten times or more. The genes are TRBV20-1 and TRBJ1-1; D is ambiguous. Per the germline V gene, CDR1 is DFQATT and CDR2 is SNEGSKA (reference sequence). The CDR3 is made up of 15 amino acids. V was trimmed by 0 bases and J by 0 bases, leaving 11 bases between them. The CDR3 is CSARDYAELNTEAFF. The CDR3 nucleotides read TGCAGTGCTAGAGATTACGCAGAATTGAACACTGAAGCTTTCTTT.

This clonotype came up a few times. This sequence joins TRBV7-8 and TRBJ2-7; D might be TRBD1 or TRBD2, each matching 5 bases. Trimming took off 5 bases at V and 6 bases at J, with 20 bases between the two ends. The CDR3 length is 15 residues. Germline V lookup: CDR1 SGHVS, CDR2 FQNEAQ. The CDR3 spells CASSPMTVVSVEQYF. The CDR3 DNA reads as TGTGCCAGCAGCCCGATGACAGTCGTTAGCGTCGAGCAGTACTTC.

This clonotype was counted a few times. V is TRBV20-1 and J is TRBJ2-7; no clear D. There are 13 residues in the CDR3. Deletions cut 5 bases from V and 2 bases from J, with 13 bases between. Germline CDR1 and CDR2: DFQATT and SNEGSKA (reference sequence). The CDR3 DNA reads TGCAGTGCTCTCGCAGTAGACCCCTACGAGCAGTACTTC. It yields the protein CSALAVDPYEQYF.

This clonotype was observed many times. The J gene is TRBJ2-7, the V gene TRBV3-1; D possibly uses TRBD1 or TRBD2 (5 bases each). This CDR3 contains 15 residues. Trimming took 1 base from V and 7 from J, leaving 17 bases between them. Germline V gives CDR1 LGHDT, CDR2 YNNKEL (reference sequence). The CDR3 nucleotides are TGTGCCAGCAGCCAAGTCCGGGCAGGGAGCGGAGAGCAGTACTTC. This codes for CASSQVRAGSGEQYF.

As concerns this clonotype: A much more abundant neighbour one base away suggests this may be a read error. The genes are TRBV6-5 and TRBJ1-1; no reliable D call. The germline V gene has CDR1 MNHEY and CDR2 SVGAGI. CDR3 length: 14 amino acids. CDR3 protein: CASSYSISNTKAFF. The CDR3 DNA follows: TGTGCCAGCAGTTACTCGATCTCGAACACTAAAGCTTTCTTT.

This clonotype was observed at least ten times. V is TRBV25-1 and J is TRBJ2-7; possible D gene TRBD2, 5 bases. V was clipped by 3 bases and J by 2 bases, with 14 bases between them. Germline CDR1 reads MGHDK; CDR2 reads SYGVNS. The CDR3 has 15 amino acids. The CDR3 sequence is CASSETSGRAYEQYF. Here the CDR3 DNA reads TGTGCCAGCAGTGAGACTTCGGGGAGAGCCTACGAGCAGTACTTC.

On this clonotype itself: A clone one base away is much larger, so this may be a read error. V usage is TRBV6-2 or TRBV6-3 and J usage is TRBJ1-5; no clear D gene. The CDR3 loop spans 15 amino acids. The germline gives CDR1 MNHEY, CDR2 SVGEGT. The CDR3 region has the DNA TGTGCCAGCAGTTACTCGGTGGGGTCCAATCAGCCCCAGCGTTTT. Translation: CASSYSVGSNQPQRF.

This clonotype has just a few counts. A much more abundant neighbour one base away suggests this may be a read error. This chain connects TRBV7-9 to TRBJ2-7; 11 bases match TRBD1. The CDR3 totals 15 residues. Germline V gene lookup returns CDR1 SEHNR and CDR2 FQNEAQ (reference sequence). Losses at the gene ends were 5 bases for V and 3 bases for J; bases not matched to a gene: 6. CDR3 in amino acids: CASSLSGTGGYEQYF. CDR3 bases: TGTGCCAGCAGCCTATCCGGGACAGGGGGCTACGAGCAGTACTTC.

In the case of this clonotype: This may arise from a read error, as a much more abundant clone is one base away. The chain couples TRBV28 to TRBJ2-5, with 9 bases lining up with TRBD1. CDR3 size: 16 residues. V dropped 2 bases and J dropped 5; count of bases not matched to a gene: 9. Germline CDR1 reads MDHEN; CDR2 reads SYDVKM. CDR3 coding DNA: TGTGCCAGCAGTTTAGGACAGGGGAGGAGAAGGGAGACCCAGTACTTC. Translating it yields CASSLGQGRRRETQYF.

The chain has TRBV7-9 and TRBJ2-7; 9 bases fit TRBD1. CDR3 length equals 16 residues. Germline V CDR1 and CDR2: SEHNR, FQNEAQ (reference sequence). After removal of 4 bases from V and 1 base from J, the junction contained 8 bases not matched to a gene. The CDR3 bases are TGTGCCAGCAGCTCCGCGGGACAGGGAAATTCCTACGAGCAGTACTTC. This translates into CASSSAGQGNSYEQYF.